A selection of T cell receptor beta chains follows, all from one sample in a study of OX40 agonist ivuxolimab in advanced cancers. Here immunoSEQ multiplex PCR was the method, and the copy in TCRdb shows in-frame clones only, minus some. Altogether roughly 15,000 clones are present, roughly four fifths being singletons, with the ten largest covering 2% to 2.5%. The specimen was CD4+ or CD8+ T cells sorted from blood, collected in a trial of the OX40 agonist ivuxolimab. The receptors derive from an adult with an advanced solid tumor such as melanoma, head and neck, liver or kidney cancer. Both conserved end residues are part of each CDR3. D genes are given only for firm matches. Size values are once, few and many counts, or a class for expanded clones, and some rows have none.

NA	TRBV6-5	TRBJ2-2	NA	CASSYIVTGELFF	TGTGCCAGCAGTTACATTGTCACCGGGGAGCTGTTTTTT
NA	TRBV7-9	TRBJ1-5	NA	CASSLVGGGNQPQHF	TGTGCCAGCAGCTTAGTCGGGGGTGGCAATCAGCCCCAGCATTTT
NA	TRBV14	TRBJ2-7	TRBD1	CASSQGQAGPYEQYF	TGTGCCAGCAGCCAGGGACAGGCGGGGCCCTACGAGCAGTACTTC
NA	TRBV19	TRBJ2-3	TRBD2	CASSIEPSGAPLNTQYF	TGTGCCAGTAGTATAGAACCTAGCGGAGCCCCTTTGAATACGCAGTATTTT
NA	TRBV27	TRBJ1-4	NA	CASSSQPTNEKLFF	TGTGCCAGCAGTTCACAGCCAACTAATGAAAAACTGTTTTTT
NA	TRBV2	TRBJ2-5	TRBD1	CASSVDRGRRETQYF	TGTGCCAGCAGCGTCGACAGGGGGCGCCGGGAGACCCAGTACTTC
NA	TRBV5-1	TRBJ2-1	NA	CASSPTPSLKNEQFF	TGCGCCAGCAGCCCGACTCCATCCCTAAAGAATGAGCAGTTCTTC
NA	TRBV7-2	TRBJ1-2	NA	CASSPREYGYTF	TGTGCCAGCAGCCCGCGGGAGTATGGCTACACCTTC
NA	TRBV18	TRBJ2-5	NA	CASSPQETQYF	TGTGCCAGCTCACCACAAGAGACCCAGTACTTC
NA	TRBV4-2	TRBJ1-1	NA	CASSQTTGNTEAFF	TGTGCCAGCAGCCAGACGACAGGGAACACTGAAGCTTTCTTT
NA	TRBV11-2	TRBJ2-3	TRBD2	CASSLVGSGRAGTDTQYF	TGTGCCAGCAGCTTAGTAGGTAGCGGGAGGGCCGGCACAGATACGCAGTATTTT
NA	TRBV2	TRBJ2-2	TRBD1	CASSVSGGTGELFF	TGTGCCAGCAGTGTTTCAGGGGGCACCGGGGAGCTGTTTTTT
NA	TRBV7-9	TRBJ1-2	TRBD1	CASSPQTGTGGNYGYTF	TGTGCCAGCAGCCCTCAGACAGGGACAGGGGGCAACTATGGCTACACCTTC
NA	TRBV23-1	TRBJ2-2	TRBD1	CASSQSRGPNTGELFF	TGCGCCAGCAGTCAATCTAGGGGGCCCAACACCGGGGAGCTGTTTTTT
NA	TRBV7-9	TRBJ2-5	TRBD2	CASIRGLAGGETQYF	TGTGCCAGCATACGTGGGCTAGCGGGAGGAGAGACCCAGTACTTC
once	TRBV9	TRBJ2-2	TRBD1	CASSVAGTANTGELFF	TGTGCCAGCAGCGTAGCTGGGACAGCGAACACCGGGGAGCTGTTTTTT
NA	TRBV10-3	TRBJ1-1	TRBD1	CATGQGLNTEAFF	TGTGCCACCGGACAGGGATTGAACACTGAAGCTTTCTTT
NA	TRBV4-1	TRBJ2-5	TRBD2	CASSQGLAGGEETQYF	TGCGCCAGCAGCCAGGGACTAGCGGGAGGTGAGGAGACCCAGTACTTC
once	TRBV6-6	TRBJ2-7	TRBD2	CASSSLAGTTYEQYF	TGTGCCAGCAGTTCACTAGCGGGGACTACCTACGAGCAGTACTTC
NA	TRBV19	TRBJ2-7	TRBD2	CASSSRYSGNGTYEQYF	TGTGCCAGTAGTTCCCGTTATAGCGGGAACGGTACGTACGAGCAGTACTTC
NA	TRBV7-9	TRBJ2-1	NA	CASRPDEQSYNEQFF	TGTGCCAGCAGGCCCGACGAGCAATCCTACAATGAGCAGTTCTTC